This T cell receptor beta chain was identified during a study of tumor-infiltrating lymphocytes in primary liver carcinoma. General observations from the study: Tumor region pairs overlapped more than did tumor-adjacent and tumor-blood pairs. Blood fell significantly below tumors in its top-250-clone fraction (p = 0.039).

RNA and DNA were co-extracted from around 20-30 mg of unsorted bulk tissue. Patients showed chronic HBV infection and an absence of prior treatment. TCR beta cDNA was prepared out of around 460 ng total RNA by means of a constant-region primer. Generation of the TCR beta libraries relied on three nested multiplex PCR rounds using slightly modified ARM-PCR. TRBV1-TRBV30 forward primers and a C-beta reverse primer were used in the first two PCR rounds, which each ran for about 9 cycles. TCRdb independently ran MiXCR on the multiplex PCR reads; one entry per CDR3 protein. The repertoire holds about 23,000 distinct CDR3 sequences, with approximately 71% as singletons. Looked up from germline, CDR1 is SEHNR and CDR2 is FQNEAQ (reference sequence). The CDR3 runs 11 residues. As for this clonotype: Its specificity is unknown. One junction end disagrees with the germline gene, perhaps due to a read error.

The chain links TRBV7-9 to TRBJ1-2; D unresolved. The source is a woman aged 25 to 39 with primary liver carcinoma and hepatitis B virus infection. Input material: liver tumor tissue from sampling region 5. Subset reported: tumor region T5, tumor centre. The CDR3 loop is CASSVGYGYIF. CDR3 nucleotide sequence: TGTGCCAGTAGCGTAGGTTATGGCTACATCTTC.